These T cell receptor beta chains were read from a single sample in a study of blood T cell repertoires in COVID-19. Only in-frame clones appear in the TCRdb table, and some are missing; sequencing was by immunoSEQ multiplex PCR. The sample includes over 55,000 clones, around 86% of them seen just once. What was sequenced was peripheral blood. These receptors came from a human donor with active COVID-19. The donor label of this sample is uncertain. Each CDR3 is given with its conserved first and last residue. A D gene is named only where the DNA matches it firmly. Clone size is stated in some rows and not others, as once, few, many or a class when expanded.

clone_size	v_call	d_call	j_call	cdr3_aa	cdr3_nt
-	TRBV5-1	TRBD1	TRBJ1-1	CASGVTGENTEAFF	TGCGCCAGCGGAGTAACAGGGGAGAACACTGAAGCTTTCTTT
-	TRBV7-3	TRBD2	TRBJ2-3	CASSAGTSGISDTQYF	TGTGCCAGCAGCGCGGGGACTAGCGGGATATCAGATACGCAGTATTTT
once	TRBV5-1	TRBD2	TRBJ2-7	CASSLGAASGGNYEQYF	TGCGCCAGCAGCTTGGGGGCCGCTAGCGGGGGAAACTACGAGCAGTACTTC
-	TRBV11-2	TRBD2	TRBJ2-3	CASSLAGGSDTQYF	TGTGCCAGCAGCTTAGCGGGGGGGTCAGATACGCAGTATTTT
-	TRBV19	-	TRBJ2-3	CASSIWANTDTQYF	TGTGCCAGTAGTATTTGGGCAAACACAGATACGCAGTATTTT
-	TRBV29-1	-	TRBJ2-4	CSVVENPGENIQYF	TGCAGCGTTGTTGAAAACCCGGGGGAAAACATTCAGTACTTC
-	TRBV9	TRBD2	TRBJ2-5	CASSVALAGVETQYF	TGTGCCAGCAGCGTAGCGCTAGCGGGAGTGGAGACCCAGTACTTC
once	TRBV9	-	TRBJ2-3	CASSVLPDTQYF	TGTGCCAGCAGCGTACTTCCGGATACGCAGTATTTT
-	TRBV27	-	TRBJ1-2	CASSLWQGNGYTF	TGTGCCAGCAGTTTATGGCAGGGAAATGGCTACACCTTC
-	TRBV11-3	-	TRBJ2-5	CASSPRRGIWETQYF	TGTGCCAGCAGCCCGAGGCGGGGAATATGGGAGACCCAGTACTTC
-	TRBV4-1	-	TRBJ2-3	CASSFRVTADTQYF	TGCGCCAGCAGCTTCAGGGTTACGGCAGATACGCAGTATTTT
-	TRBV18	-	TRBJ1-2	CASSPSRDRRVGGYTF	TGTGCCAGCTCACCCTCTCGAGACAGGCGGGTAGGCGGCTACACCTTC
-	TRBV6-5	TRBD1	TRBJ2-5	CASRKTGTETQYF	TGTGCCAGCAGGAAGACAGGGACAGAGACCCAGTACTTC
-	TRBV24-1	TRBD2	TRBJ2-5	CATSDLPSGSGRETQYF	TGTGCCACCAGTGATTTGCCTAGCGGGAGCGGTCGAGAGACCCAGTACTTC